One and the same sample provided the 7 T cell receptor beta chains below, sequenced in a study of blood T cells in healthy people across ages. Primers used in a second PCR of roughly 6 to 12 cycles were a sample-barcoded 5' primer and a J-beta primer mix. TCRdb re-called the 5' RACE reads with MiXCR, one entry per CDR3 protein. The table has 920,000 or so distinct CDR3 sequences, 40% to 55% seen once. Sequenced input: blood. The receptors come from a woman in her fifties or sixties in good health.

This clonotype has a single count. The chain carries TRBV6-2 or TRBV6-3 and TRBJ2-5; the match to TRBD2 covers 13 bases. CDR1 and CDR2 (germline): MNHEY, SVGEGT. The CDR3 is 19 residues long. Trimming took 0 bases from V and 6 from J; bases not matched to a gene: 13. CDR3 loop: CASSYSARTSGSVPKTQYF. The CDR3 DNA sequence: TGTGCCAGCAGTTACTCGGCCAGGACTAGCGGGAGTGTGCCGAAGACCCAGTACTTC.

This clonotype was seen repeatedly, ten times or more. The CDR3 sequence: CSSGKGSYEQYF. CDR3 coding DNA: TGCAGTAGCGGGAAGGGGTCCTACGAGCAGTACTTC. The chain joins TRBV20-1 to TRBJ2-7; 7 bases agree with TRBD2. V was clipped by 8 bases and J by 1 base; unmatched bases: 5. This CDR3 contains 12 residues. Germline assignment: CDR1 DFQATT and CDR2 SNEGSKA (reference sequence).

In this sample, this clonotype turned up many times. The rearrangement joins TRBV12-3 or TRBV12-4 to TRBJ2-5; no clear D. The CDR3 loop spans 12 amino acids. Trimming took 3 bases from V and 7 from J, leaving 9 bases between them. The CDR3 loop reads CASSFPRATQYF. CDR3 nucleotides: TGTGCCAGCAGTTTTCCCCGGGCGACCCAGTACTTC.

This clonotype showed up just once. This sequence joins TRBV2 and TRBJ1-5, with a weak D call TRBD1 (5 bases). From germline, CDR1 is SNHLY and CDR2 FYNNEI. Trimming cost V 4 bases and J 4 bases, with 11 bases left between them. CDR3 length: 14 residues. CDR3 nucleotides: TGTGCCAGCAGTGCAGCCGGGGCAAATCAGCCCCAGCATTTT. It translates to CASSAAGANQPQHF.

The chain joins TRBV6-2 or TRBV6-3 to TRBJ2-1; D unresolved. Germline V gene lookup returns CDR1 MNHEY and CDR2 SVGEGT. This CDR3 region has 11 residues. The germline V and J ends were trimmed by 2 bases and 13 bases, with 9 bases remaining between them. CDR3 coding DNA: TGTGCCAGCAGTTACGGTGCGACCCAGTTCTTC. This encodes CASSYGATQFF.

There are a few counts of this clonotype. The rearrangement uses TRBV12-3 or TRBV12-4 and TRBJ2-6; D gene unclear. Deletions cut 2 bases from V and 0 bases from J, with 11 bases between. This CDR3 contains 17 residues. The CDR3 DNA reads TGTGCCAGCAGTTTATTCCCCGGCTTCTCTGGGGCCAACGTCCTGACTTTC. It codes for CASSLFPGFSGANVLTF.

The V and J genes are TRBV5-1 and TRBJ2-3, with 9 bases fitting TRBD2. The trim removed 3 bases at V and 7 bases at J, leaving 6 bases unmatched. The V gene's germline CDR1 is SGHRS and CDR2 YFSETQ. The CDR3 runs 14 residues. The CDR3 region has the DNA TGCGCCAGCAGCTCTAGCGGGATTAAGTATACGCAGTATTTT. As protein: CASSSSGIKYTQYF.